Listed below are T cell receptor beta chains from one sample, sequenced in a study. A single record per CDR3 protein comes from TCRdb applying MiXCR to the 5' RACE reads. The sample gives roughly 60,000 distinct CDR3 sequences, approximately 27% of which show up once; approximately 2% is in the top ten. Input material: tumor-infiltrating Tregs sorted from the breast tumor. The receptors shown here come from a female donor with breast cancer. CDR3s include the opening cysteine and the closing phenylalanine or tryptophan.

v_gene	j_gene	CDR3aa
TRBV7-9	TRBJ2-7	CASSSYQGTYEQYF
TRBV7-6	TRBJ2-2	CASSLVVAGEAGELFF
TRBV20-1	TRBJ2-1	CSARDSRRYNEQFF
TRBV20-1	TRBJ2-3	CSARTGPDTQYF
TRBV10-3	TRBJ2-7	CAISNTRSSYEQYF
TRBV4-2	TRBJ2-3	CASSQVGQGGHTQYF
TRBV12-3/TRBV12-4	TRBJ1-5	CASTSAPGPQHF
TRBV12-3/TRBV12-4	TRBJ2-1	CASSPWGTTSRDEQFF
TRBV6-1	TRBJ2-1	CASSVTRDNEQFF
TRBV6-1	TRBJ1-4	CASSGGPTNEKLFF
TRBV4-1	TRBJ2-6	CASSQEVPEISSGANVLTF
TRBV5-1	TRBJ2-1	CASSSRGEHNEQFF
TRBV25-1	TRBJ2-1	CASSEYRGRGGNEQFF
TRBV7-9	TRBJ2-1	CASSLWPSGGNEQFF
TRBV20-1	TRBJ2-2	CSASAPSNTGELFF
TRBV9	TRBJ2-1	CASSVSGGGNNLNEQFF
TRBV5-1	TRBJ2-1	CASSLGLGGARNNEQFF
TRBV5-1	TRBJ2-2	CASSPGPGQGDTGELFF
TRBV20-1	TRBJ2-1	CSASQVAGGPSSEQFF
TRBV28	TRBJ1-3	CASSLVVGSSGNTIYF
TRBV12-3/TRBV12-4	TRBJ1-1	CASRKMTDNTEAFF
TRBV4-1	TRBJ2-5	CASSQDYRFEKTQYF